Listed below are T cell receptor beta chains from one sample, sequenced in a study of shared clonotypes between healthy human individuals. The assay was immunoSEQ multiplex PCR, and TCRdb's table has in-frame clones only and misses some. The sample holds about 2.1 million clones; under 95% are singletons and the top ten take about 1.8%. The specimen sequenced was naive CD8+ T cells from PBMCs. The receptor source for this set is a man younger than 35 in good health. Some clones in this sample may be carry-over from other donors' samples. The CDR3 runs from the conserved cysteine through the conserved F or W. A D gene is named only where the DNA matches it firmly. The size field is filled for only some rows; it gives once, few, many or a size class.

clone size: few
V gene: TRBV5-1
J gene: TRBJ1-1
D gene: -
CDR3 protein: CASSPGGTEAFF
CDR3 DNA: TGCGCCAGCAGCCCGGGGGGCACTGAAGCTTTCTTT

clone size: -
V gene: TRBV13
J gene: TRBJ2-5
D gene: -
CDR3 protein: CASSLGSVPETQYF
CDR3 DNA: TGTGCCAGCAGCCTCGGGAGTGTCCCAGAGACCCAGTACTTC

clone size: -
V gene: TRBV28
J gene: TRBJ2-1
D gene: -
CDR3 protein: CASSFSGREEASSYNEQFF
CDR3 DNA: TGTGCCAGCAGTTTTTCCGGCAGGGAGGAGGCCAGCTCCTACAATGAGCAGTTCTTC

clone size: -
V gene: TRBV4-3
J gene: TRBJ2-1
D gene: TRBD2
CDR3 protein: CASSQYPVVAGGYNEQFF
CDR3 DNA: TGCGCCAGCAGCCAATATCCTGTGGTGGCGGGAGGGTACAATGAGCAGTTCTTC

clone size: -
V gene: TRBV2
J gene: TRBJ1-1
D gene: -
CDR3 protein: CASSEASNTEAFF
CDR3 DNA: TGTGCCAGCAGTGAAGCCTCAAACACTGAAGCTTTCTTT

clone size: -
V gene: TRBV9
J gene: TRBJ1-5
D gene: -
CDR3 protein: CASSDGGSNQPQHF
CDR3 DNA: TGTGCCAGCAGCGACGGGGGTAGCAATCAGCCCCAGCATTTT

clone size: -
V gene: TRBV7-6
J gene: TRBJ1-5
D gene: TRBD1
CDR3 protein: CASSPDRALEPQHF
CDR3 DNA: TGTGCCAGCAGCCCAGACAGGGCGTTAGAGCCCCAGCATTTT

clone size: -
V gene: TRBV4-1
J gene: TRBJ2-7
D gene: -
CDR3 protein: CASSQEGGTDLYEQYF
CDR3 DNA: TGCGCCAGCAGCCAAGAAGGAGGAACCGATCTCTACGAGCAGTACTTC

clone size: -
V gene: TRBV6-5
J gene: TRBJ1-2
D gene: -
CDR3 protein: CASSYSDGAYGYTF
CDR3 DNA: TGTGCCAGCAGTTACTCGGACGGAGCCTATGGCTACACCTTC

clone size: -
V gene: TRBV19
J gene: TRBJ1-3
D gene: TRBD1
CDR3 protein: CASSRDREGGNTIYF
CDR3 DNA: TGTGCCAGTAGCCGGGACAGGGAAGGTGGAAACACCATATATTTT

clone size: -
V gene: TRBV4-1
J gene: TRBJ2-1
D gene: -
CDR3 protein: CASSQGQGTGNEQFF
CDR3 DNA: TGCGCCAGCAGCCAAGGGCAGGGGACTGGCAATGAGCAGTTCTTC

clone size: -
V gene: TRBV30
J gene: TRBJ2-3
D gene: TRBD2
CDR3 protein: CAWSAKLAGGRTDTQYF
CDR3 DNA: TGTGCCTGGAGTGCCAAACTAGCGGGAGGGCGCACAGATACGCAGTATTTT

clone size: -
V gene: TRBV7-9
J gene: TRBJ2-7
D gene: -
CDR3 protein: CASSRDFPYEQYF
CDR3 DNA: TGTGCCAGCAGCCGGGACTTTCCCTACGAGCAGTACTTC

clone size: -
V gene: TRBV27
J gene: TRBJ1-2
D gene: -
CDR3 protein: CASSLSIVGDGYTF
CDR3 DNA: TGTGCCAGCAGTTTATCGATTGTGGGAGACGGCTACACCTTC

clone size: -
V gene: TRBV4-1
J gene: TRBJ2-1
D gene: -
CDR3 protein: CASSQGAASSYNEQFF
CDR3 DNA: TGCGCCAGCAGCCAAGGGGCGGCGAGCTCCTACAATGAGCAGTTCTTC

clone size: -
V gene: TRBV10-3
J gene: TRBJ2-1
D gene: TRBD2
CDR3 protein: CAISEQASGMGEQFF
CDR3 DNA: TGTGCCATCAGTGAACAGGCTAGCGGGATGGGTGAGCAGTTCTTC

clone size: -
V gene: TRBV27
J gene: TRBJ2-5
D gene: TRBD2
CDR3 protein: CASSPPGRARETQYF
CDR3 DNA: TGTGCCAGCAGCCCCCCCGGGAGGGCCCGAGAGACCCAGTACTTC

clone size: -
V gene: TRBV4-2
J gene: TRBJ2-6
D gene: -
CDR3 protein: CASSQGRGAVSGANVLTF
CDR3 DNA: TGTGCCAGCAGCCAAGGCAGGGGCGCAGTCTCTGGGGCCAACGTCCTGACTTTC

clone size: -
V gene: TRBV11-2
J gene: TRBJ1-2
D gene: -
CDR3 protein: CASSLRSIRGTTNYGYTF
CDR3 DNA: TGTGCCAGCAGCTTACGGTCAATTCGGGGTACCACGAATTATGGCTACACCTTC

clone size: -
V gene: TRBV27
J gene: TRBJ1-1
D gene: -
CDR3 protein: CASRPFLRALNTEAFF
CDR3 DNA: TGTGCCAGCAGGCCCTTCCTGAGGGCCTTGAACACTGAAGCTTTCTTT

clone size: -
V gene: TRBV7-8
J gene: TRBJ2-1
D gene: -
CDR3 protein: CASSSKGPPANEQFF
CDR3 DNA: TGTGCCAGCAGCTCCAAGGGACCGCCGGCGAATGAGCAGTTCTTC

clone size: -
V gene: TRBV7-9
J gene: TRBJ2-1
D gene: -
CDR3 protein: CASNPAVPYNEQFF
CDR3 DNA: TGTGCCAGCAACCCAGCGGTTCCCTACAATGAGCAGTTCTTC

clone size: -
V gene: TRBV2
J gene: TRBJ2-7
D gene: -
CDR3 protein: CASVKSEQYF
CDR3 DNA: TGTGCCAGCGTCAAATCCGAGCAGTACTTC

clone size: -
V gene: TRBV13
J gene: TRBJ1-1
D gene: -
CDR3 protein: CASSFGEMNTEAFF
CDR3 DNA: TGTGCCAGCAGCTTCGGGGAAATGAACACTGAAGCTTTCTTT

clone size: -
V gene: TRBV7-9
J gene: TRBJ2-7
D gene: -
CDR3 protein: CASSPFPDSVYSYEQYF
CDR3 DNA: TGTGCCAGCAGCCCCTTTCCGGACAGCGTCTACTCCTACGAGCAGTACTTC

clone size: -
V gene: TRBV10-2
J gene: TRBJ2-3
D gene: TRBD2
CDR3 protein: CASRDKGLAGNTDTQYF
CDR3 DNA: TGCGCCAGCAGGGATAAAGGACTAGCGGGAAACACAGATACGCAGTATTTT

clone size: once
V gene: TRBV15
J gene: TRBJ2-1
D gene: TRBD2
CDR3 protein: CATSSERASGRANEQFF
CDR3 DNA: TGTGCCACCAGCAGCGAGAGGGCTAGCGGGAGGGCAAATGAGCAGTTCTTC

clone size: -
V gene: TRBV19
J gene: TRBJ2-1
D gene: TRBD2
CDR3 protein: CASSNLSGRASYNEQFF
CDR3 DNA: TGTGCCAGTAGTAACCTTAGCGGGAGGGCATCCTACAATGAGCAGTTCTTC

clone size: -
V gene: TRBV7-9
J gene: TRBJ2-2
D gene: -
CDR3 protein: CASSLSRGTGELFF
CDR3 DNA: TGTGCCAGCAGCTTATCACGGGGGACCGGGGAGCTGTTTTTT

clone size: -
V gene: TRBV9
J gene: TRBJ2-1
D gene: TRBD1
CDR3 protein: CASSVGVGGFGNEQFF
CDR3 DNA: TGTGCCAGCAGCGTAGGAGTAGGGGGCTTTGGCAATGAGCAGTTCTTC

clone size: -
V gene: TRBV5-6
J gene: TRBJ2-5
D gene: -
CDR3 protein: CASSLLRDNRETQYF
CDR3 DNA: TGTGCCAGCAGCTTGCTCCGGGACAATAGGGAGACCCAGTACTTC

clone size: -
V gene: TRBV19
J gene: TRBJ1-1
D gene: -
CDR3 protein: CASSDRGTEAFF
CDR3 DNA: TGTGCCAGTAGCGACCGGGGCACTGAAGCTTTCTTT

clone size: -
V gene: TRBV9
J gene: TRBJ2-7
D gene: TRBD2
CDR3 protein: CASSSTSGRAFYEQYF
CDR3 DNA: TGTGCCAGCAGCTCGACTAGCGGGAGGGCCTTTTACGAGCAGTACTTC

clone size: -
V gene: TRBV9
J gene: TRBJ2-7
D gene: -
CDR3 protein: CASSVRGAGEQYF
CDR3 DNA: TGTGCCAGCAGCGTACGGGGGGCGGGAGAGCAGTACTTC

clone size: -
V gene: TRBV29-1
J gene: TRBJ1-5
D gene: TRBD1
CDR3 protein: CSVDGLRGRDCNQPQHF
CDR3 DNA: TGCAGCGTTGATGGGCTGAGGGGGCGCGACTGCAATCAGCCCCAGCATTTT

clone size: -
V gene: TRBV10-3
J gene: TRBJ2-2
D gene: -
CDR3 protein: CAISDGPSATGELFF
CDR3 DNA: TGTGCCATCAGTGATGGACCCAGCGCGACCGGGGAGCTGTTTTTT

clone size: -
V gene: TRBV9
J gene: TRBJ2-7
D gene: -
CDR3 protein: CASSLAGNSYEQYF
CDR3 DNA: TGTGCCAGCAGCTTGGCGGGGAACTCCTACGAGCAGTACTTC

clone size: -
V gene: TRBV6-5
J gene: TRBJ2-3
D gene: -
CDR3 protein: CASRMGSADTQYF
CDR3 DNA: TGTGCCAGCAGGATGGGTTCGGCAGATACGCAGTATTTT

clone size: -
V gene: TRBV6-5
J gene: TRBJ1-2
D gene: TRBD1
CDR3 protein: CASSYDRGTYGYTF
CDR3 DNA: TGTGCCAGCAGTTACGACAGGGGGACCTATGGCTACACCTTC

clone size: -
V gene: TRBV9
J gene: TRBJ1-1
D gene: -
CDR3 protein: CASTGPGGLNTEAFF
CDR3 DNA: TGTGCCAGCACCGGCCCTGGGGGACTGAACACTGAAGCTTTCTTT

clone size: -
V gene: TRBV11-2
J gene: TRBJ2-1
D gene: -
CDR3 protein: CASRSRDGESSEQFF
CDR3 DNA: TGTGCCAGCAGATCCCGGGACGGGGAATCCAGCGAGCAGTTCTTC

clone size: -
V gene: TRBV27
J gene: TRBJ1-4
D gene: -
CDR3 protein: CASSLMGNEKLFF
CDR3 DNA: TGTGCCAGCAGTTTAATGGGGAATGAAAAACTGTTTTTT

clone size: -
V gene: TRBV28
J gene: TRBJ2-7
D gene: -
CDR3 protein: CASSLAAGRYSYEQYF
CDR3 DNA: TGTGCCAGCAGTTTAGCGGCAGGGCGATACTCCTACGAGCAGTACTTC

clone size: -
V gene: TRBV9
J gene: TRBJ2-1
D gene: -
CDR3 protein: CASSGTGAQYNEQFF
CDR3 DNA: TGTGCCAGCAGCGGGACGGGGGCCCAATACAATGAGCAGTTCTTC

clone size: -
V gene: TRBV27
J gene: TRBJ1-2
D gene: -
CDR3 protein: CASRGANYGYTF
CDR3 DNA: TGTGCCAGCAGGGGAGCTAACTATGGCTACACCTTC

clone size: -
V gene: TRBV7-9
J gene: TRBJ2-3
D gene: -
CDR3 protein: CASSWVGGTQYF
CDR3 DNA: TGTGCCAGCAGCTGGGTGGGGGGTACGCAGTATTTT

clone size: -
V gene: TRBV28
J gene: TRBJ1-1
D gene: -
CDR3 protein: CASRQTNTEAFF
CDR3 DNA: TGTGCCAGCCGGCAGACGAACACTGAAGCTTTCTTT